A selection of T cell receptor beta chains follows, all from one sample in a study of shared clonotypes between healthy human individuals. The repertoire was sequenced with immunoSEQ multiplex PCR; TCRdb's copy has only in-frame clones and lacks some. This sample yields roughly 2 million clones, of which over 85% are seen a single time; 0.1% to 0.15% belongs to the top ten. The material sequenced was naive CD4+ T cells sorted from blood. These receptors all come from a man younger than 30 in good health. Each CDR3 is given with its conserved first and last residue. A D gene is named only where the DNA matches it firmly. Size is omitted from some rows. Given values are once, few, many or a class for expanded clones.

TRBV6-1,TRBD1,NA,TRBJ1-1,CASSEASGGNTEAFF,TGTGCCAGCAGTGAAGCTTCAGGGGGAAACACTGAAGCTTTCTTT
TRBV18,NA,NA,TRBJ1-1,CASSLGEDTEAFF,TGTGCCAGCTCCCTCGGAGAGGACACTGAAGCTTTCTTT
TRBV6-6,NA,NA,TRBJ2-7,CASMDGATYEQYF,TGTGCCAGCATGGACGGGGCTACCTACGAGCAGTACTTC
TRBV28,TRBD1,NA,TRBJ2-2,CASSLLRDRASRRGNTGELFF,TGTGCCAGCAGTCTCCTTCGGGACAGGGCGTCAAGGCGGGGGAACACCGGGGAGCTGTTTTTT
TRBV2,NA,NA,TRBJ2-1,CASSSDGSSYNEQFF,TGTGCCAGCAGTTCGGACGGCAGCTCCTACAATGAGCAGTTCTTC
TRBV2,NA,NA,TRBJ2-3,CASRKSVTDTQCF,TGTGCCAGCAGGAAATCGGTCACAGATACGCAGTGTTTT
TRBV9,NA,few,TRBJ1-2,CASSVEDYGYTF,TGTGCCAGCAGCGTAGAAGACTATGGCTACACCTTC
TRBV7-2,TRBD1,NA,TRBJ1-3,CASSVMDRRNTIYF,TGTGCCAGCAGCGTCATGGACAGGCGAAACACCATATATTTT
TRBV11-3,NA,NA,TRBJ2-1,CASSLDPTYNEQFF,TGTGCCAGCAGCTTAGACCCCACCTACAATGAGCAGTTCTTC
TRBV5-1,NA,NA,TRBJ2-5,CASSLATAQETQYF,TGCGCCAGCAGCTTGGCTACGGCTCAAGAGACCCAGTACTTC
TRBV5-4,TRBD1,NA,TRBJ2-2,CASSKTGYTGELFF,TGTGCCAGCAGCAAGACAGGGTACACCGGGGAGCTGTTTTTT
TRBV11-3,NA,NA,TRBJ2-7,CASSRGQSYEQYF,TGTGCCAGCAGCCGCGGACAGAGCTACGAGCAGTACTTC
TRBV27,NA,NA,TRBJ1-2,CASSPRGGVYGYTF,TGTGCCAGCAGCCCGCGGGGAGGGGTCTATGGCTACACCTTC
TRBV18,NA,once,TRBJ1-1,CASSPPSLNTEAFF,TGTGCCAGCTCACCACCGAGCCTGAACACTGAAGCTTTCTTT
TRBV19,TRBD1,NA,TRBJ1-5,CASSAGDRGWNQPQHF,TGTGCCAGTAGTGCCGGGGACAGGGGCTGGAATCAGCCCCAGCATTTT
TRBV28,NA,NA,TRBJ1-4,CARPIWATNEKLFF,TGTGCCAGACCTATTTGGGCGACTAATGAAAAACTGTTTTTT
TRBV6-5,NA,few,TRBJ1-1,CASSYGRNTEAFF,TGTGCCAGCAGTTACGGGCGGAACACTGAAGCTTTCTTT
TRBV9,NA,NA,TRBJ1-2,CASSVEPLRTNYGYTF,TGTGCCAGCAGCGTAGAACCCCTCAGAACTAACTATGGCTACACCTTC
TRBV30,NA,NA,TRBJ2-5,CAWSTGAKETQYF,TGTGCCTGGAGTACAGGAGCGAAAGAGACCCAGTACTTC
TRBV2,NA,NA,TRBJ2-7,CALGRGPSYEQYF,TGTGCCTTAGGGCGGGGGCCCTCCTACGAGCAGTACTTC
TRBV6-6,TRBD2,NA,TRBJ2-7,CASSLKLAGFGEQYF,TGTGCCAGCAGCCTGAAACTAGCGGGATTCGGCGAGCAGTACTTC
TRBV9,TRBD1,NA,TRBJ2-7,CASSSGQGNIHEQYF,TGTGCCAGCAGCTCTGGACAGGGCAATATCCACGAGCAGTACTTC
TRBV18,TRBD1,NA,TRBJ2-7,CASSQTGGTYEQYF,TGTGCCAGCTCTCAAACAGGGGGTACCTACGAGCAGTACTTC
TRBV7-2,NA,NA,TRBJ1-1,CASSLASTVMNTEAFF,TGTGCCAGCAGCTTAGCGTCTACAGTCATGAACACTGAAGCTTTCTTT
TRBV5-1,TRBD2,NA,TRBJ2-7,CASSLLSGRNYEQYF,TGCGCCAGCAGCTTGTTGAGCGGGAGAAACTACGAGCAGTACTTC
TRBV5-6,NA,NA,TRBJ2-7,CASSLVGVKVPYEQYF,TGTGCCAGCAGTCTTGTGGGGGTCAAGGTCCCCTACGAGCAGTACTTC
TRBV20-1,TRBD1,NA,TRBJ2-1,CSALDREQFF,TGCAGTGCCCTGGACAGGGAGCAGTTCTTC
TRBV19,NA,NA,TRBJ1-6,CASSTKGTNNSPLHF,TGTGCCAGTAGTACAAAGGGGACCAATAATTCACCCCTCCACTTT
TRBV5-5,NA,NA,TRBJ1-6,CASSLGFHGNSPLHF,TGTGCCAGCAGCTTGGGATTTCACGGTAATTCACCCCTCCACTTT
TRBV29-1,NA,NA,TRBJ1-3,CSVELGTSGNTIYF,TGCAGCGTTGAATTGGGCACCTCTGGAAACACCATATATTTT
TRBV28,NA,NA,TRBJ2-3,CASSLPRVDTQYF,TGTGCCAGCAGTCTACCTAGGGTAGATACGCAGTATTTT
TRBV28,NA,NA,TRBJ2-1,CASSLGRSVYNEQFF,TGTGCCAGCAGTTTAGGGAGGTCGGTTTACAATGAGCAGTTCTTC
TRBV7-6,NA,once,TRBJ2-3,CASSLAGGMVTDTQYF,TGTGCCAGCAGCTTAGCGGGAGGAATGGTAACAGATACGCAGTATTTT
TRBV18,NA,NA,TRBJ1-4,CASSPNLHEKLFF,TGTGCCAGCTCACCGAATTTACATGAAAAACTGTTTTTT
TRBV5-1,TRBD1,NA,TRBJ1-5,CASSLGNTGAGQPQHF,TGCGCCAGCAGCTTGGGCAATACAGGGGCGGGTCAGCCCCAGCATTTT
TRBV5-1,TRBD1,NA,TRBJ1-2,CASSLGTGGAGYGYTF,TGCGCCAGCAGCCTAGGGACAGGGGGCGCGGGGTATGGCTACACCTTC
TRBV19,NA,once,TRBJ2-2,CASSIWLLAGTAGELFF,TGTGCCAGTAGTATATGGTTGTTGGCGGGGACGGCCGGGGAGCTGTTTTTT
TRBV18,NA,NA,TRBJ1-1,CASSPARDTEAFF,TGTGCCAGCTCACCGGCGAGGGACACTGAAGCTTTCTTT
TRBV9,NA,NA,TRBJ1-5,CASSDHSNQPQHF,TGTGCCAGCAGCGACCATAGCAATCAGCCCCAGCATTTT
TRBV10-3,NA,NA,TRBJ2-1,CAISEGATYNEQFF,TGTGCCATCAGTGAAGGGGCCACCTACAATGAGCAGTTCTTC
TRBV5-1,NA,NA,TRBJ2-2,CASRQDSGDTGELFF,TGCGCCAGCAGGCAAGATTCAGGGGACACCGGGGAGCTGTTTTTT
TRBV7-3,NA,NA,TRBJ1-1,CASSPGGGLAFF,TGTGCCAGCAGCCCGGGCGGAGGCCTGGCTTTCTTT
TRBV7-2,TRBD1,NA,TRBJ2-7,CASTLGQGLTYEQYF,TGTGCCAGCACCCTAGGACAGGGTCTTACCTACGAGCAGTACTTC